Below are 5 T cell receptor beta chains sequenced from a single sample in a study of identical twins. TCRdb re-analysed the 5' RACE reads in MiXCR, keeping a single row per CDR3 protein. The sample carries 420,000 or so distinct CDR3 sequences, less than 20% recorded once. The specimen sequenced was naive T cells sorted from blood. The receptors derive from a man over 45 in good health.

Ten or more counts support this clonotype. CDR3 nucleotide sequence: TGTGCCACCAGCAGAGATAAGGGTCTCACCGGGGAGCTGTTTTTT. Its translation: CATSRDKGLTGELFF. The chain is built from TRBV15 and TRBJ2-2; no reliable D call. V was cut by 0 bases and J by 4 bases, with 9 bases left in between. This CDR3 region has 15 residues. The germline V gene has CDR1 LNHNV and CDR2 YYDKDF (reference sequence).

CDR3 nucleotides: TGTGCCAGCAGCGTGGGACCAACGCGGGGAAACACCATATATTTT. This codes for CASSVGPTRGNTIYF. The gene calls are TRBV6-1 and TRBJ1-3; tentative D call: TRBD1 (5 bases). Germline V gene sequence: CDR1 MNHNS, CDR2 SASEGT. This CDR3 has 15 amino acids. The ends were cut back, 6 bases at V and 4 bases at J, with 16 bases in the middle.

This clonotype was observed a few times. V is TRBV12-3 or TRBV12-4 and J is TRBJ2-7; maybe TRBD1 (6 bases). The CDR3 consists of 14 residues. V was cut by 5 bases and J by 0 bases, with 11 bases left in between. This CDR3 is CASSTGRFSYEQYF. CDR3 bases: TGTGCCAGCAGTACAGGGAGATTCTCCTACGAGCAGTACTTC.

There are a few counts of this clonotype. This chain joins TRBV7-8 and TRBJ2-1; D gene ambiguous. CDR3 size: 14 residues. The germline gives CDR1 SGHVS, CDR2 FQNEAQ. Trimming stripped 7 bases from V and 0 bases from J, with 10 bases between. The CDR3 DNA sequence: TGTGCCAGCACCCAAAGGGACTCCTACAATGAGCAGTTCTTC. It codes for CASTQRDSYNEQFF.

This chain links TRBV10-3 with TRBJ2-7; 12 nucleotides agree with TRBD2. CDR1 is ENHRY, CDR2 SYGVKD, per germline. CDR3 length equals 15 residues. J lost 7 bases, V lost 10 bases, and 14 bases had no gene match. In nucleotides, the CDR3 is TGTGCCAACGCTAGGACTAGCGGGGATTCAGCTGAGCAGTACTTC. It is translated as CANARTSGDSAEQYF.